These 14 T cell receptor beta chains were all obtained from the same sample, sequenced in a study of shared clonotypes between healthy human individuals. Assay used: immunoSEQ multiplex PCR; TCRdb lists only in-frame clones, some missing. This table has roughly 2.2 million clones, approximately 90% appearing once. Sequenced material: naive CD4+ T cells from PBMCs. The subset denotes: CD45RA+ positively selected. These receptors were taken from a man younger than 35 in good health. Some clones in this sample may be carry-over from other donors' samples.

This rearrangement joins TRBV7-2 to TRBJ1-6, with TRBD1 identical over 8 bases. CDR1 and CDR2 from the germline V gene are SGHTA and FQGNSA. The CDR3 extends over 16 amino acids. Losses at the gene ends were 2 bases for V and 8 bases for J; bases not matched to a gene: 8. The CDR3 sequence is CASSLQYGTGDSPLHF. The CDR3 DNA reads as TGTGCCAGCAGCTTACAGTACGGGACAGGAGATTCACCCCTCCACTTT.

Points on this clone: At the DNA level, this CDR3 is encoded by other sequences in the same sample as well. This chain links TRBV18 with TRBJ2-7; 7 bases align to TRBD1. CDR1 is KGHSH and CDR2 is LQKENI in the germline V gene. Germline trimming cut 6 bases from V and 2 bases from J; bases unmatched to any gene: 7. The CDR3 sequence is 14 residues long. For the CDR3, the DNA is TGTGCCAGCTCTCCGGGGACAGCTACCTACGAGCAGTACTTC. Translating it yields CASSPGTATYEQYF.

This chain uses TRBV6-1 with TRBJ1-1; 9 bases map to TRBD1. This CDR3 is 13 amino acids long. Germline V gene data show CDR1 as MNHNS and CDR2 as SASEGT. The V gene end was trimmed by 7 bases and the J gene end by 4 bases; junction bases not matched to a gene: 4. The CDR3 is CASTPGQGTEAFF. Written as DNA, the CDR3 is TGTGCCAGCACTCCGGGACAGGGCACTGAAGCTTTCTTT.

The sample holds one count of this clone. The chain links TRBV7-8 to TRBJ1-5; D unclear. The CDR3 has 13 residues. From germline, CDR1 is SGHVS and CDR2 FQNEAQ. Trimming pared 6 bases from V and 7 bases from J, leaving 13 bases between. This CDR3 reads CASRLDVAQPQHF. CDR3 coding DNA: TGTGCCAGCAGGCTAGATGTGGCCCAGCCCCAGCATTTT.

This chain links TRBV6-5 with TRBJ2-3; the D gene is possibly TRBD2 (6 bases). V lost 8 bases and J 0 bases, leaving 15 bases between the germline ends. The germline V gene has CDR1 MNHEY and CDR2 SVGAGI. The CDR3 spans 15 residues. CDR3 region: CASRPAGKSTDTQYF. The CDR3 DNA reads as TGTGCCAGCCGACCCGCGGGAAAGAGCACAGATACGCAGTATTTT.

The rearrangement joins TRBV5-1 to TRBJ2-7, with unresolved D. V lost 0 bases and J lost 0, with 10 bases in between. This CDR3 spans 15 amino acids. Germline lookup yields CDR1 SGHRS and CDR2 YFSETQ. Here the CDR3 reads CASSLDPQSSYEQYF. As DNA, the CDR3 is TGCGCCAGCAGCTTGGACCCCCAGAGCTCCTACGAGCAGTACTTC. Full variable domain (missing parts from reference TRBV5-1 and TRBJ2-7): KAGVTQTPRYLIKTRGQQVTLSCSPISGHRSVSWYQQTPGQGLQFLFEYFSETQRNKGNFPGRFSGRQFSNSRSEMNVSTLELGDSALYLCASSLDPQSSYEQYFGPGTRLTVT.

This clone was counted at least ten times. The V gene is TRBV27, the J gene TRBJ2-5; TRBD1 is a possible D gene (5 bases). Germline CDR1 MNHEY, CDR2 SMNVEV (reference sequence). V was pared by 5 bases and J by 5 bases, with 15 bases between. This CDR3 has 14 amino acids. CDR3 nucleotides: TGTGCCAGCAGTCTTCCAGGGTCCAGGGAGACCCAGTACTTC. Translated, it gives CASSLPGSRETQYF.

The V and J genes are TRBV5-1 and TRBJ2-1, with 9 bases identical to TRBD2. Trimming took 7 bases from V and 6 from J; bases not matched to a gene: 17. The germline gives CDR1 SGHRS, CDR2 YFSETQ. This CDR3 comprises 17 residues. Here the CDR3 DNA reads TGCGCCAGCCATCCCGATGGACTAGCGTCGCGAACCAATGAGCAGTTCTTC. Its translation is CASHPDGLASRTNEQFF.

This rearrangement joins TRBV28 to TRBJ2-7; D is unclear. V was trimmed by 8 bases and J by 1 base, leaving 9 bases between them. Germline-derived CDR1 and CDR2 are MDHEN and SYDVKM. This CDR3 is 12 amino acids long. Here the CDR3 DNA reads TGTGCCAGCGGGTGGGCTTCCTACGAGCAGTACTTC. Translation gives CASGWASYEQYF.

The chain links TRBV4-1 to TRBJ1-5; D unresolved. This CDR3 is 15 amino acids long. Germline V lookup: CDR1 MGHRA, CDR2 YSYEKL. V was cut by 0 bases and J by 3 bases, with 9 bases left in between. DNA for the CDR3: TGCGCCAGCAGCCAAGACACAGTAGCCAATCAGCCCCAGCATTTT. Its protein product is CASSQDTVANQPQHF.

This clone was counted only a few times. The chain has TRBV11-2 and TRBJ2-1; 9 bases map to TRBD1. This CDR3 has 15 amino acids. V lost 5 bases to trimming and J lost 0 bases; unmatched junction nucleotides: 2. Germline V lookup: CDR1 SGHAT, CDR2 FQNNGV. The CDR3 here is CASSQTGGSYNEQFF. The CDR3 nucleotides read TGTGCCAGCAGCCAGACAGGGGGCTCCTACAATGAGCAGTTCTTC.

This clone has more than one count but fewer than ten. This rearrangement joins TRBV5-1 to TRBJ1-1; D call uncertain. Germline CDR1 and CDR2: SGHRS and YFSETQ. V was clipped by 0 bases and J by 6 bases, with 9 bases between them. The CDR3 consists of 13 residues. CDR3 protein: CASSLAVFAEAFF. CDR3 bases: TGCGCCAGCAGCTTGGCTGTTTTCGCTGAAGCTTTCTTT.

The chain is built from TRBV7-3 and TRBJ2-3, with 8 bases identical to TRBD2. Germline V gene lookup returns CDR1 SGHTA and CDR2 FQGTGA. The V and J ends lost 4 bases and 6 bases, in that order; junction bases with no gene match: 9. CDR3 length equals 15 residues. The CDR3 protein is CASSSSGSSDDTQYF. The CDR3 DNA is TGTGCCAGCAGCTCGAGCGGGAGTTCAGACGATACGCAGTATTTT.

Turning to this clone: Other nucleotide sequences from this sample produce the same CDR3. The chain employs TRBV9 and TRBJ1-2; D remains unclear. This CDR3 is built from 14 residues. Trimming left V 0 bases short and J 0 bases short, with 6 bases between. Per the germline V gene, CDR1 is SGDLS and CDR2 is YYNGEE. CDR3 sequence reads: CASSVVGTNYGYTF. The CDR3 DNA reads as TGTGCCAGCAGCGTAGTTGGGACTAACTATGGCTACACCTTC.